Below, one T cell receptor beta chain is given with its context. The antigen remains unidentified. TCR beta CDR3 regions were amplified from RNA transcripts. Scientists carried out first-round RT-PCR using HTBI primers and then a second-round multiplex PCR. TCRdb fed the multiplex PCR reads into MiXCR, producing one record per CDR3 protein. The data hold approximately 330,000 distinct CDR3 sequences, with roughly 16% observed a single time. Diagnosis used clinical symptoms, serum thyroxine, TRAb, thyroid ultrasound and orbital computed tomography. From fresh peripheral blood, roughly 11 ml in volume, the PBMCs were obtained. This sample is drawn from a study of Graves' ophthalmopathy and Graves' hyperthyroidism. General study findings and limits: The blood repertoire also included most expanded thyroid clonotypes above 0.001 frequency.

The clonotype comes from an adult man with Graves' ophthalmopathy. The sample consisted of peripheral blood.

The CDR3 DNA is TGTGCCAGCAGCCAAAGGCCTGAGACCCAGTACTTC. Protein: CASSQRPETQYF. This chain links TRBV6-4 with TRBJ2-5; the D is unclear. Trimming stripped 6 bases from V and 5 bases from J, with 10 bases between. This CDR3 spans 12 amino acids. Per the germline V gene, CDR1 is MRHNA and CDR2 is SNTAGT.